This TCR beta chain was identified in a study of Ad26.COV2.S vaccination and SARS-CoV-2 variants. Treatment denoted: 15 to 20 received Ad26.COV2.S at low or high dose, single or two shots; roughly five received placebo; per-sample allocation not given. Sampling took place 63 days after the first vaccine or placebo injection. The CDR3 sequence is 13 residues long. After removal of 7 bases from V and 7 bases from J, the junction contained 5 bases not matched to a gene. CDR1 and CDR2 from the germline V gene are MNHEY and SMNVEV (reference sequence). Produced via immunoSEQ multiplex PCR; TCRdb's table is partial and in-frame only. The sample yields about 680,000 clones, roughly 90% seen once.

The source was peripheral blood, collected in a trial of Ad26.COV2.S vaccine versus placebo. The chain couples TRBV27 to TRBJ2-5; TRBD2 matches 11 bases. The sequence was obtained from a person aged 18 to 59 who received the Ad26.COV2.S COVID-19 vaccine or a placebo. CDR3 loop: CASTGTSGGTQYF. In DNA, the CDR3 is TGTGCCAGCACCGGGACTAGCGGCGGGACCCAGTACTTC.